This T cell receptor beta chain was profiled in a study of post-analysis software for immune sequencing data. Study-wide context: Recorded disease courses covered relapsing-remitting, secondary progressive and progressive-relapsing multiple sclerosis. Some patients had no subtype annotation. Broader study findings: A few TRBV segments, TRBV5-6, TRBV5-1 and TRBV20-1 among them, were found more frequent in patients than controls. Multiple sclerosis was associated with a significant reduction in normalized Chao1 diversity relative to controls.

On this clonotype itself: Its specificity is unknown.

TCR beta cDNA libraries included unique molecular identifiers. It was from roughly 1.1 to 9.2 million T cells that approximately 500,000 cDNA molecules came. TCRdb itself ran the PCR reads through MiXCR, one entry per CDR3 protein. This table holds about 400,000 distinct CDR3 sequences, approximately 33% found once. The CDR3 consists of 16 residues. Trimming removed 1 base from V and 5 bases from J; junction bases left unmatched: 10. The germline V gene encodes CDR1 SGHTA and CDR2 FQGNSA. This chain uses TRBV7-2 with TRBJ2-5; TRBD2 matches at 7 bases. What was sequenced was blood. The TCR sequence derives from a girl aged 5 to 17 with multiple sclerosis. This CDR3 reads CASSLVAGEWAETQYF. Written as DNA, the CDR3 is TGTGCCAGCAGCTTAGTTGCGGGGGAGTGGGCCGAGACCCAGTACTTC. Variable domain in full (rest from reference TRBV7-2 and TRBJ2-5): GAGVSQSPSNKVTEKGKDVELRCDPISGHTALYWYRQSLGQGLEFLIYFQGNSAPDKSGLPSDRFSAERTGGSVSTLTIQRTQQEDSAVYLCASSLVAGEWAETQYFGPGTRLLVL.